The 22 T cell receptor beta chains in this list originate from one sample, sequenced in a study of cytomegalovirus exposure and HLA in healthy donors. With 60 Vbeta and 13 Jbeta primers, the PCR was carried out. Generated by immunoSEQ multiplex PCR, the TCRdb table keeps only in-frame clones and is missing some. This sample carries tens of thousands of clones, 73% of them seen once, and the ten largest clones take 4.5% to 5.5%. The sequenced material came from PBMCs. The receptor set was obtained from a man aged 45-65 years in good health and CMV-seronegative.

The chain recombines TRBV29-1 with TRBJ1-2, with D unclear. In germline, CDR1 is SQVTM, CDR2 ANQGSEA. V dropped 7 bases and J dropped 0 bases, with 21 bases sitting between them. The CDR3 has 16 residues. In DNA form, the CDR3 reads TGCAGCGCCGGAGGCGCAGGCTTGCTTTCTAACTATGGCTACACCTTC. Residues: CSAGGAGLLSNYGYTF.

This clone has only a few counts. The CDR3 DNA follows: TGCGCCAGCAGCTTGGACAGGGTGAATTCACCCCTCCACTTT. It yields the protein CASSLDRVNSPLHF. This chain connects TRBV5-1 to TRBJ1-6, with a tentative D call TRBD1 (6 bases). This CDR3 is 14 amino acids long. From germline, CDR1 is SGHRS and CDR2 YFSETQ. V shed 0 bases and J shed 7 bases, with 8 bases lying between them. The complete variable domain, with remaining parts taken from reference TRBV5-1 and TRBJ1-6, reads KAGVTQTPRYLIKTRGQQVTLSCSPISGHRSVSWYQQTPGQGLQFLFEYFSETQRNKGNFPGRFSGRQFSNSRSEMNVSTLELGDSALYLCASSLDRVNSPLHFGNGTRLTVT.

The V gene is TRBV14, the J gene TRBJ1-3; D gene ambiguous. Per the germline V gene, CDR1 is SGHDN and CDR2 is FVKESK. Trimming stripped 0 bases from V and 7 bases from J, with 7 bases between. This CDR3 region has 13 residues. The CDR3 is CASSQDRRNTIYF. CDR3 sequence (DNA): TGTGCCAGCAGCCAAGATCGGCGGAACACCATATATTTT.

The chain recombines TRBV7-2 with TRBJ2-5; 9 positions agree with TRBD2. The CDR3 loop spans 16 amino acids. The germline gives CDR1 SGHTA, CDR2 FQGNSA. V lost 6 bases, J lost 5 bases, and 13 bases stayed unmatched. CDR3 nucleotide sequence: TGTGCCAGCAGTCTCAACTGGGCGGGGGGGCGGGAGACCCAGTACTTC. Translation: CASSLNWAGGRETQYF.

J is TRBJ1-2 and V is TRBV19; 10 bases are a match to TRBD1. This CDR3 is 13 amino acids long. The germline V gene has CDR1 LNHDA and CDR2 SQIVND (reference sequence). With 6 bases clipped from V and 5 bases from J, the junction kept 3 bases outside the gene matches. CDR3 sequence reads: CASSPDRGYGYTF. Here the CDR3 DNA reads TGTGCCAGTAGCCCGGACAGGGGGTATGGCTACACCTTC.

The V and J genes are TRBV25-1 and TRBJ2-1, with D perhaps matching TRBD1 (5 bases). CDR1 and CDR2 from the germline V gene are MGHDK and SYGVNS. This CDR3 has 12 residues. V gave up 6 bases and J gave up 5 bases, with 8 bases separating them. The CDR3: CASRDRHNEQFF. The CDR3 DNA sequence: TGTGCCAGCAGAGACAGACACAATGAGCAGTTCTTC.

A single count supports this clone. V is TRBV7-9 and J is TRBJ1-3; D is unclear. CDR1 is SEHNR and CDR2 is FQNEAQ in the germline V gene (reference sequence). The CDR3 runs 17 residues. The V and J ends lost 0 bases and 0 bases respectively, with 12 bases between them. For the CDR3, the DNA is TGTGCCAGCAGCTTAGCCCCGGGTATCCGCTCTGGAAACACCATATATTTT. Amino acids: CASSLAPGIRSGNTIYF.

This clone was seen once. V and J are TRBV6-5 and TRBJ1-2; TRBD1 matches at 8 bases. In germline, CDR1 is MNHEY, CDR2 SVGAGI. CDR3 length: 14 amino acids. J gave up 8 bases and V 5 bases, and 10 bases lay outside the gene matches. The CDR3 DNA reads TGTGCCAGCAGTACTCGACAGGGGATAGGCGGCTACACCTTC. Encoded protein: CASSTRQGIGGYTF.

This chain connects TRBV13 to TRBJ2-1, with 7 bases identical to TRBD2. This CDR3 is built from 15 residues. Germline lookup yields CDR1 PRHDT and CDR2 FYEKMQ (reference sequence). Trimming took 7 bases from V and 2 from J; bases not matched to a gene: 8. The CDR3 DNA follows: TGTGCCAGCACCCCAGCGGGGCGAACCTACAATGAGCAGTTCTTC. This sequence encodes CASTPAGRTYNEQFF. Full variable domain (rest looked up from reference TRBV13 and TRBJ2-1): AAGVIQSPRHLIKEKRETATLKCYPIPRHDTVYWYQQGPGQDPQFLISFYEKMQSDKGSIPDRFSAQQFSDYHSELNMSSLELGDSALYFCASTPAGRTYNEQFFGPGTRLTVL.

In this sample, this clone turned up a few times. V gene TRBV19 combines with J gene TRBJ2-2; weak D call: TRBD2 (7 bases). Per the germline V gene, CDR1 is LNHDA and CDR2 is SQIVND (reference sequence). V shed 8 bases and J shed 2 bases, with 18 bases lying between them. The CDR3 length is 16 residues. CDR3 residues: CASSRGGGSNTGELFF. The CDR3, as DNA: TGTGCCAGTTCCAGGGGCGGGGGTTCCAACACCGGGGAGCTGTTTTTT.

V usage is TRBV2 and J usage is TRBJ2-5; 9 bases match TRBD1. V shed 3 bases, J shed 5 bases, and the junction held 13 bases outside the gene matches. Germline-derived CDR1 and CDR2 are SNHLY and FYNNEI. CDR3 length equals 17 residues. CDR3 sequence (DNA): TGTGCCAGCAGTGACGGACAGGGGCGTTTTGAGCTGGAGACCCAGTACTTC. Protein sequence: CASSDGQGRFELETQYF.

V is TRBV5-6 and J is TRBJ2-2; perhaps TRBD2 as D (6 bases). Trimming left V 10 bases short and J 3 bases short, with 28 bases between. Germline CDR1 is SGHDT and CDR2 is YYEEEE. The CDR3 consists of 18 residues. The CDR3 is CALELIGGSVSYTGELFF. CDR3 sequence (DNA): TGTGCCCTCGAGCTTATCGGAGGGTCGGTCTCGTACACCGGGGAGCTGTTTTTT.

This clone was detected only a few times. The genes are TRBV5-1 and TRBJ2-2; D gene ambiguous. CDR3 length: 15 residues. Trimming removed 2 bases at V and 2 bases at J, with 10 bases between. The germline CDR1 and CDR2 sequences are SGHRS and YFSETQ. CDR3 DNA: TGCGCCAGCAGCTTTCGAGGTGACAACACCGGGGAGCTGTTTTTT. Translated: CASSFRGDNTGELFF.

The chain has TRBV11-2 and TRBJ2-1; tentatively, D is TRBD2 (5 bases). The V end lost 4 bases, the J end lost 2 bases, and 12 bases lay between the germline ends. CDR3 size: 15 residues. CDR1 SGHAT and CDR2 FQNNGV come from the germline V gene. This CDR3 is CASSSPRAPYNEQFF. Written as DNA, the CDR3 is TGTGCCAGCAGCTCTCCGAGGGCTCCCTACAATGAGCAGTTCTTC.

The J gene is TRBJ2-2, the V gene TRBV9; D gene ambiguous. The V gene's germline CDR1 is SGDLS and CDR2 YYNGEE. The CDR3 has 14 amino acids. Trimming took 0 bases from V and 2 from J, leaving 5 bases between them. The CDR3 nucleotides are TGTGCCAGCAGCGTAGCAGGAAACACCGGGGAGCTGTTTTTT. Translation gives CASSVAGNTGELFF.

The chain links TRBV10-3 to TRBJ2-7; no reliable D call. The germline V and J ends were trimmed by 3 bases and 2 bases, with 11 bases remaining between them. From germline, CDR1 is ENHRY and CDR2 SYGVKD. This CDR3 has 14 residues. The DNA of the CDR3 is TGTGCCATCAGTGATGAAGCGATTACCTACGAGCAGTACTTC. Translated, it gives CAISDEAITYEQYF.

The chain recombines TRBV13 with TRBJ2-5, with TRBD2 identical over 9 bases. With 6 bases clipped from V and 5 bases from J, the junction kept 7 bases outside the gene matches. The CDR3 spans 14 residues. Germline V gene sequence: CDR1 PRHDT, CDR2 FYEKMQ (reference sequence). The CDR3 sequence: CASRHRTSAETQYF. Written as DNA, the CDR3 is TGTGCCAGCAGACACCGGACTAGCGCGGAGACCCAGTACTTC.

The chain joins TRBV5-1 to TRBJ2-1; 8 nucleotides line up with TRBD1. Per germline, CDR1 SGHRS and CDR2 YFSETQ. Trimming at V came to 5 bases and at J to 4 bases, leaving 5 bases not matched to a gene. The CDR3 is made up of 14 amino acids. This CDR3 reads CASSQGTGYNEQFF. The CDR3 region has the DNA TGCGCCAGCAGTCAGGGGACAGGTTACAATGAGCAGTTCTTC. The whole variable domain, filled in from reference TRBV5-1 and TRBJ2-1, reads KAGVTQTPRYLIKTRGQQVTLSCSPISGHRSVSWYQQTPGQGLQFLFEYFSETQRNKGNFPGRFSGRQFSNSRSEMNVSTLELGDSALYLCASSQGTGYNEQFFGPGTRLTVL.

This clone was found a few times. The chain recombines TRBV6-1 with TRBJ1-1; D perhaps matches TRBD1 (5 bases). Germline V gene data show CDR1 as MNHNS and CDR2 as SASEGT. CDR3 length: 15 residues. V was trimmed by 8 bases and J by 4 bases, leaving 20 bases between them. CDR3 DNA: TGTGCCAGCCTGATATGGACGGAAAGGGGCACTGAAGCTTTCTTT. This gives the protein CASLIWTERGTEAFF.

The chain uses TRBV6-5 and TRBJ1-6, with 8 bases fitting TRBD1. Germline trimming cut 4 bases from V and 7 bases from J; bases unmatched to any gene: 3. CDR1 and CDR2 (germline): MNHEY, SVGAGI. This CDR3 contains 14 residues. The CDR3 DNA reads as TGTGCCAGCAGTTTTACAGGGGGGAATTCACCCCTCCACTTT. Translation: CASSFTGGNSPLHF.

The V gene is TRBV5-1, the J gene TRBJ2-3, with 8 bases that match TRBD2. Germline V lookup: CDR1 SGHRS, CDR2 YFSETQ. Losses at the gene ends were 4 bases for V and 2 bases for J; bases not matched to a gene: 3. The length of the CDR3 is 14 residues. The CDR3 here is CASSISGATDTQYF. The CDR3 DNA reads as TGCGCCAGCAGCATTAGCGGGGCCACAGATACGCAGTATTTT.

This clone was seen only once. The chain carries TRBV6-1 and TRBJ1-2, with D maybe TRBD1 (5 bases). Germline CDR1 reads MNHNS; CDR2 reads SASEGT. The germline V and J ends were trimmed by 4 bases and 4 bases, with 7 bases remaining between them. There are 12 residues in the CDR3. As DNA, the CDR3 is TGTGCCAGCAGTGTAACAGGCTATGGCTACACCTTC. Its translation: CASSVTGYGYTF.